This entry lists 26 T cell receptor beta chains sequenced from one sample in a study of T cell repertoires in cytomegalovirus infection. Antigens for these TCRs are unknown. TCRdb passed the reads through MiXCR, listing each CDR3 protein once. The repertoire holds approximately 120,000 distinct CDR3 sequences, with about 30% as singletons. Source: CD8+ T cells from cultured PBMCs, taken from culture after CMV antigen stimulation. The receptors were sampled from a human donor in good health (CMV status not recorded). Some clones in this sample may be carry-over from other donors' samples.

This clonotype was observed at least ten times. The rearrangement links TRBV5-6 to TRBJ2-7; D is perhaps TRBD1 (6 bases). Trimming pared 4 bases from V and 0 bases from J, leaving 14 bases between. In germline, CDR1 is SGHDT, CDR2 YYEEEE. The CDR3 runs 15 residues. DNA of the CDR3: TGTGCCAGCAGCACCGGACAGTTTGCCTCCTACGAGCAGTACTTC. Translation: CASSTGQFASYEQYF.

The chain employs TRBV5-1 and TRBJ1-4; D possibly corresponds to TRBD1 (5 bases). The CDR3 loop spans 14 amino acids. Germline V gene lookup returns CDR1 SGHRS and CDR2 YFSETQ. V was pared by 1 base and J by 8 bases, with 12 bases between. The CDR3 DNA reads as TGCGCCAGCAGCTTGCGTGGGGCAGGGGAAAAACTGTTTTTT. As protein: CASSLRGAGEKLFF.

This clonotype was picked up many times. The chain's CDR3 is CASSYRQGPMNTEAFF. CDR3 bases: TGTGCCAGCAGTTACCGGCAGGGTCCCATGAACACTGAAGCTTTCTTT. This rearrangement joins TRBV6-5 to TRBJ1-1, with D perhaps TRBD1 (5 bases). The CDR3 sequence is 16 residues long. V lost 2 bases, J lost 0 bases, and 13 bases lay in between. CDR1 MNHEY and CDR2 SVGAGI come from the germline V gene.

This clonotype turned up a few times. The gene calls are TRBV4-1 and TRBJ2-1; perhaps TRBD2 as D (6 bases). Per the germline V gene, CDR1 is MGHRA and CDR2 is YSYEKL. The length of the CDR3 is 15 residues. The V gene lost 4 bases and the J gene lost 2 bases, with 12 bases spanning the gap. DNA for the CDR3: TGCGCCAGCAGCCTCCCGGGACTCACCTACAATGAGCAGTTCTTC. Protein product: CASSLPGLTYNEQFF.

V is TRBV4-1 and J is TRBJ1-3; D is undetermined. Germline assignment: CDR1 MGHRA and CDR2 YSYEKL. V lost 1 base, J lost 0 bases, and 7 bases lay in between. This CDR3 is 15 amino acids long. The CDR3 DNA is TGCGCCAGCAGCCAAGGACACCTCTCTGGAAACACCATATATTTT. This sequence encodes CASSQGHLSGNTIYF.

This chain uses TRBV29-1 with TRBJ1-1; 9 positions match TRBD1. CDR3 size: 13 residues. The ends lost 7 bases at V and 4 bases at J; junction bases unmatched: 7. Germline values: CDR1 SQVTM, CDR2 ANQGSEA. The CDR3 DNA reads as TGCAGCGGAGGGACAGGGACGGGCACTGAAGCTTTCTTT. Protein: CSGGTGTGTEAFF.

This chain uses TRBV6-8 with TRBJ1-5; no definite D call. The CDR3 spans 14 residues. The ends were cut back, 6 bases at V and 2 bases at J, with 11 bases in the middle. The V gene's germline CDR1 is MNHGY and CDR2 SAAAGT. The CDR3 region has the DNA TGTGCCAGCAGCTCCCCTGAGGGCAATCAGCCCCAGCATTTT. Translated, it gives CASSSPEGNQPQHF.

At least ten counts were recorded for this clonotype. The CDR3 reads CASSAGQGVTDTQYF. As DNA, the CDR3 is TGTGCCAGCAGTGCGGGACAGGGGGTGACAGATACGCAGTATTTT. The J gene is TRBJ2-3, the V gene TRBV12-3 or TRBV12-4; 11 nucleotides agree with TRBD1. The junction had 4 bases not matched to a gene; V was cut back by 5 bases and J by 3 bases. This CDR3 has 15 residues.

The J gene is TRBJ2-7, the V gene TRBV10-3; 7 nucleotides align to TRBD1. With 1 base clipped from V and 7 bases from J, the junction kept 7 bases outside the gene matches. CDR1 is ENHRY, CDR2 SYGVKD, per germline. This CDR3 spans 14 amino acids. The CDR3, as DNA: TGTGCCATCAGTGAGTATAGGGGGCTGGAGGAGCAGTACTTC. This sequence encodes CAISEYRGLEEQYF.

The J gene is TRBJ1-5, the V gene TRBV19; no definite D call. Trimming pared 6 bases from V and 4 bases from J, leaving 13 bases between. The CDR3 runs to 14 residues. CDR1 and CDR2 (germline): LNHDA, SQIVND (reference sequence). The CDR3 DNA reads TGTGCCAGTAGCCGCCGGGAACCAAATCAGCCCCAGCATTTT. Its translation: CASSRREPNQPQHF.

The chain combines TRBV9 with TRBJ2-5; D is unclear. CDR1 and CDR2 (germline): SGDLS, YYNGEE. The CDR3 has 14 amino acids. The V end was cut by 4 bases, the J end by 4 bases, with 14 bases between. CDR3 amino acids: CASSPRRSLETQYF. CDR3 DNA sequence: TGTGCCAGCAGCCCCCGTAGGTCTTTAGAGACCCAGTACTTC.

V gene TRBV11-3 combines with J gene TRBJ2-2; D may be TRBD1 or TRBD2 (5 bases each). This CDR3 contains 18 residues. CDR1 SGHNT and CDR2 YENEEA come from the germline V gene. V dropped 2 bases and J dropped 0 bases, with 16 bases sitting between them. CDR3 loop: CASSLRGVGLANTGELFF. The CDR3 nucleotides read TGTGCCAGCAGCTTAAGAGGGGTCGGACTGGCGAACACCGGGGAGCTGTTTTTT.

The sample holds a few counts of this clonotype. The chain uses TRBV27 and TRBJ2-5; D gene ambiguous. CDR3 size: 11 residues. Germline CDR1 reads MNHEY; CDR2 reads SMNVEV (reference sequence). V dropped 1 base and J dropped 7 bases, with 4 bases sitting between them. The CDR3 region is CASSLYGTQYF. The DNA of the CDR3 is TGTGCCAGCAGTTTATATGGGACCCAGTACTTC.

This clonotype came up a few times. The V and J genes are TRBV5-6 and TRBJ1-2; 7 bases are a match to TRBD1. Germline lookup yields CDR1 SGHDT and CDR2 YYEEEE. Trimming cost V 4 bases and J 4 bases; bases outside gene matches: 22. The CDR3 contains 19 residues. The CDR3 region is CASSTEGWDSVYGPYGYTF. The CDR3 nucleotides read TGTGCCAGCAGCACCGAGGGTTGGGACAGCGTATATGGACCCTATGGCTACACCTTC.

V and J are TRBV6-8 and TRBJ2-7, with D possibly being TRBD1 (7 bases). The V end was cut by 4 bases, the J end by 3 bases, with 13 bases between. This CDR3 has 14 amino acids. CDR1 and CDR2 from the germline V gene are MNHGY and SAAAGT. The CDR3 region has the DNA TGTGCCAGCAGTTGGAGGGACAGTGGCTACGAGCAGTACTTC. Amino acid sequence: CASSWRDSGYEQYF.

This clonotype has a count of ten or more. The gene calls are TRBV6-2 or TRBV6-3 and TRBJ2-2, with 8 bases aligning to TRBD1. V trimming: 3 bases; J trimming: 6 bases; junction bases outside the gene matches: 9. Germline lookup yields CDR1 MNHEY and CDR2 SVGEGT. The CDR3 sequence is 16 residues long. CDR3 region: CASSYWTGFSSGELFF. CDR3 DNA: TGTGCCAGCAGTTATTGGACAGGGTTTAGTTCCGGGGAGCTGTTTTTT.

V usage is TRBV15 and J usage is TRBJ1-1, with a possible D match to TRBD1 (5 bases). This CDR3 has 13 amino acids. The germline V gene encodes CDR1 LNHNV and CDR2 YYDKDF (reference sequence). Trimming removed 1 base at V and 11 bases at J, with 14 bases between. The CDR3 spells CATSRARGVEAFF. The CDR3 DNA is TGTGCCACCAGCAGAGCCCGGGGGGTTGAGGCTTTCTTT.

The rearrangement links TRBV29-1 to TRBJ2-1, with 8 bases fitting TRBD1. The CDR3 contains 13 residues. The germline V gene has CDR1 SQVTM and CDR2 ANQGSEA. After removal of 4 bases from V and 3 bases from J, the junction contained 2 bases not matched to a gene. The CDR3 bases are TGCAGCGTTGCACAGGGGGACTACAATGAGCAGTTCTTC. This sequence encodes CSVAQGDYNEQFF.

About this clonotype: One end of the junction does not line up with germline, which may come from a read error. V and J are TRBV5-1 and TRBJ1-1; 7 nucleotides line up with TRBD1. Germline-derived CDR1 and CDR2 are SGHRS and YFSETQ. The CDR3 consists of 18 residues. In nucleotides, the CDR3 is TGCGCCAGTAGCTTGTACGGGGGGGAGTATCAGGGGGATACTGAAGCTTTCTTT. Amino acids: CASSLYGGEYQGDTEAFF.

This chain joins TRBV7-3 and TRBJ2-1; TRBD1 might be the D (5 bases). V was clipped by 2 bases and J by 7 bases, with 9 bases between them. The CDR3 is 13 residues long. CDR1 is SGHTA and CDR2 is FQGTGA in the germline V gene. DNA of the CDR3: TGTGCCAGCAGCTTATTAGGGGAAAATGAGCAGTTCTTC. It specifies CASSLLGENEQFF.

This clonotype showed up just a few times. The chain joins TRBV11-3 to TRBJ2-3; TRBD1 aligns across 7 bases. The CDR3 is 16 amino acids. Looked up from germline, CDR1 is SGHNT and CDR2 is YENEEA. V shed 5 bases, J shed 0 bases, and the junction held 8 bases outside the gene matches. The CDR3 nucleotides are TGTGCCAGCAGCCCAGAGGGGACAGCAAGCACAGATACGCAGTATTTT. It codes for CASSPEGTASTDTQYF.

This clonotype rates as large. The V and J genes are TRBV20-1 and TRBJ2-3; D remains ambiguous. CDR1 and CDR2 (germline): DFQATT, SNEGSKA (reference sequence). V was pared by 5 bases and J by 7 bases, with 13 bases between. CDR3 length equals 12 residues. The DNA for the CDR3 is TGCAGTGCTCCAGACTGGTCGAATACGCAGTATTTT. This translates into CSAPDWSNTQYF.

This chain connects TRBV7-2 to TRBJ2-5; 10 bases align to TRBD1. With V trimmed by 6 bases and J by 5 bases, 12 bases remained unmatched. CDR3 size: 16 residues. Germline values: CDR1 SGHTA, CDR2 FQGNSA. CDR3: CASSSVWTGGSETQYF. The CDR3 DNA reads TGTGCCAGCAGTTCTGTTTGGACAGGGGGATCTGAGACCCAGTACTTC. The variable domain in full, with the rest retrieved from reference TRBV7-2 and TRBJ2-5, is GAGVSQSPSNKVTEKGKDVELRCDPISGHTALYWYRQSLGQGLEFLIYFQGNSAPDKSGLPSDRFSAERTGGSVSTLTIQRTQQEDSAVYLCASSSVWTGGSETQYFGPGTRLLVL.

The sample holds many counts of this clonotype. This sequence joins TRBV6-1 and TRBJ1-1; the D gene is possibly TRBD1 (5 bases). Looked up from germline, CDR1 is MNHNS and CDR2 is SASEGT. This CDR3 contains 14 residues. V was pared by 5 bases and J by 4 bases, with 14 bases between. CDR3 sequence reads: CASSIGGLATEAFF. CDR3 DNA: TGTGCCAGCAGTATTGGGGGATTGGCCACTGAAGCTTTCTTT.

The rearrangement uses TRBV7-6 and TRBJ1-1; D unclear. The V end was cut by 5 bases, the J end by 2 bases, with 12 bases between. There are 14 residues in the CDR3. The germline V gene has CDR1 SGHVS and CDR2 FNYEAQ. CDR3 sequence: CASSPPAANTEAFF. The CDR3 DNA is TGTGCCAGCAGCCCCCCCGCAGCAAACACTGAAGCTTTCTTT.

The rearrangement joins TRBV4-1 to TRBJ1-5; TRBD1 matches 7 bases. The CDR3 contains 16 residues. CDR1 and CDR2 (germline): MGHRA, YSYEKL. The ends lost 4 bases at V and 2 bases at J; junction bases unmatched: 8. The CDR3, as DNA: TGCGCCAGCAGCCTAGAGGGGGCCGCGGGCAATCAGCCCCAGCATTTT. Its protein is CASSLEGAAGNQPQHF.